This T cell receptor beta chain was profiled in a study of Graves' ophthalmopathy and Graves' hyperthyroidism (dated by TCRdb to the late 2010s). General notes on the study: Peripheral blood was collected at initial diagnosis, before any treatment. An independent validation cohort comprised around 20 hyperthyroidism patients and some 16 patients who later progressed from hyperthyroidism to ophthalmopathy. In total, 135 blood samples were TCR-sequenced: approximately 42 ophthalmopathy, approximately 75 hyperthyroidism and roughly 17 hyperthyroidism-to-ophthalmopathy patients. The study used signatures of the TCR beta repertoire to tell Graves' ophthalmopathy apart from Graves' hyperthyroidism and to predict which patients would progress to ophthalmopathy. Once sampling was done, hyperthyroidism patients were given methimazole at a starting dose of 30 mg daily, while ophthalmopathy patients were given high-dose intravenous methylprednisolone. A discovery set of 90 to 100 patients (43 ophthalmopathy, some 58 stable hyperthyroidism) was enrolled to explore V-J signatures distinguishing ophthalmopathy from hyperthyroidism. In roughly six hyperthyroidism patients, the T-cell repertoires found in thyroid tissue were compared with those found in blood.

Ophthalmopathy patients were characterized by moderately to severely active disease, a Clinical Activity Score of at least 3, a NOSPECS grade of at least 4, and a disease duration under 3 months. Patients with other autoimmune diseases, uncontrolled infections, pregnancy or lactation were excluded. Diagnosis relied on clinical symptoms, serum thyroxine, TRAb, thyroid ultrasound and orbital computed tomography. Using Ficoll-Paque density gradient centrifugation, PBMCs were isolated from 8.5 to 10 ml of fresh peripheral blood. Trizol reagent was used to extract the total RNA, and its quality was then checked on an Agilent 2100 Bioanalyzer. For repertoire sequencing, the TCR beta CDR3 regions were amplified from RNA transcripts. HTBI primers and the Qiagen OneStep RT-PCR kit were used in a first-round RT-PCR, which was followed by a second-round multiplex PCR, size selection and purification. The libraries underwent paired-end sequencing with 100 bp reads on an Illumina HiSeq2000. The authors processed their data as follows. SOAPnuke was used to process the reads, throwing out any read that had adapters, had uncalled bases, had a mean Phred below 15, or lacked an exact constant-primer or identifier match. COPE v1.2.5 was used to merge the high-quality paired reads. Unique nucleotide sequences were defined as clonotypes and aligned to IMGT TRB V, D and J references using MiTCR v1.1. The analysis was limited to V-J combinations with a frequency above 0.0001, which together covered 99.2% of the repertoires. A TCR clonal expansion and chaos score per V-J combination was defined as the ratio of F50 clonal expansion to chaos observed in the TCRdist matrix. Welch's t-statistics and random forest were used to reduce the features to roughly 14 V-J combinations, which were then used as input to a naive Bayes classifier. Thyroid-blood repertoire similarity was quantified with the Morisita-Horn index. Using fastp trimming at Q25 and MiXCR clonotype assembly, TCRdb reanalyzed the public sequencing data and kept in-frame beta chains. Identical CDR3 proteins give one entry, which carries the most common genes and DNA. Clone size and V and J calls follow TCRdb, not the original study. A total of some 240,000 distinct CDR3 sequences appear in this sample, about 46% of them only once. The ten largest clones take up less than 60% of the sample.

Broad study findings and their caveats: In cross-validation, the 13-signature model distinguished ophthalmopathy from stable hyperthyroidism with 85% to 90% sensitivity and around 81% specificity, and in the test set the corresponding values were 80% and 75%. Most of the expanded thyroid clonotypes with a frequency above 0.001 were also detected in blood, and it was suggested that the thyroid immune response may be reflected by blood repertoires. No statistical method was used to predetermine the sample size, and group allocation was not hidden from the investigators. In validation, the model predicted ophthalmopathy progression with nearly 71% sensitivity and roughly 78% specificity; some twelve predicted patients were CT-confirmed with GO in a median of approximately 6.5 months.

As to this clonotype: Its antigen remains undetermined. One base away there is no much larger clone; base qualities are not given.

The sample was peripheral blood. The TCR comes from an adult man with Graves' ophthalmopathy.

The CDR3 in this case is CSASPGNYGYTF. The DNA sequence reads TGCAGTGCTAGCCCCGGGAACTATGGCTACACCTTC. The chain is assembled from TRBV20-1 and TRBJ1-2, with the D gene too uncertain to name. The CDR3 sequence holds 12 residues, the cysteine and phenylalanine included. The sequence is cut down to CDR3 DNA, 36 bases in frame from base 1. Deletion took 3 bases off V and 2 bases off J, with a span of 7 bases between the germline ends. CDR1 and CDR2, per the germline V gene (reference sequence), are DFQATT and SNEGSKA.